This TCR beta chain was recorded in a study of Ad26.COV2.S vaccination and SARS-CoV-2 variants. Treatment noted: 15 to 20 received Ad26.COV2.S at low or high dose, single or two shots; about 5 received placebo; per-sample allocation not given. It was on day 63 after the first vaccine or placebo injection that samples were taken. Donor was an adult aged 18-55 years in Boston. The CDR3 runs to 15 residues. Trimming cost V 1 base and J 0 bases, with 6 bases left between them. CDR1 is LGHDT, CDR2 YNNKEL, per germline (reference sequence). This table comes from immunoSEQ multiplex PCR, and its TCRdb copy is limited to in-frame clones, with some not included. The sample holds some 420,000 clones; roughly 88% are singletons and the top ten take 3.5% to 4%. Regarding this clone: What it binds is not known.

Study outcomes and limitations: Post-vaccination spike-specific CD8+ and CD4+ T cell responses reportedly had substantial breadth. Individuals receiving vaccine had higher spike-specific TCR breadth than placebo recipients did. Vaccine and placebo recipients had comparable breadth of non-spike TCRs.

This chain connects TRBV3-1 (or the pseudogene TRBV3-2) to TRBJ2-2, with D maybe TRBD2 (5 bases). The sample here was peripheral blood, taken in a trial of Ad26.COV2.S vaccine versus placebo. This clonotype was sampled from a person between 18 and 65 years old who received the Ad26.COV2.S COVID-19 vaccine or a placebo. The CDR3 loop reads CASSQGLSNTGELFF. CDR3 in DNA: TGTGCCAGCAGCCAAGGACTATCGAACACCGGGGAGCTGTTTTTT.